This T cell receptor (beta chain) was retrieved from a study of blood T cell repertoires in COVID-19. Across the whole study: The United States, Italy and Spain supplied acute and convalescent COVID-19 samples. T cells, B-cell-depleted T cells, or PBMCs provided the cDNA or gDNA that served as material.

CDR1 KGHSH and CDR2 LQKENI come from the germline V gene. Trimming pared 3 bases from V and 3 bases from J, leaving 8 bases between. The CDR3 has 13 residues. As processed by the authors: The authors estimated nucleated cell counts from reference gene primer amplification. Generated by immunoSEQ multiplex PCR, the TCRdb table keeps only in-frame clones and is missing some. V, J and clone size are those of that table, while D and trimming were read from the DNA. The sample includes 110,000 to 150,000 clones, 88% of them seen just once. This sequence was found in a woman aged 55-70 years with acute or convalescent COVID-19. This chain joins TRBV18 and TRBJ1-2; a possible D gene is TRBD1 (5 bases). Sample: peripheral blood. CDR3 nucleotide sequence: TGTGCCAGCTCACCTCGGGGGGACTATGGCTACACCTTC. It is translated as CASSPRGDYGYTF.